The 27 T cell receptor beta chains listed next were all sequenced from one sample in a study of OX40 agonist ivuxolimab in advanced cancers. The repertoire was sequenced with immunoSEQ multiplex PCR; TCRdb's copy has only in-frame clones and lacks some. This repertoire shows just under 85,000 clones, over 65% found once; its top ten account for approximately 0.85%. This specimen consisted of CD4+ or CD8+ T cells sorted from blood, obtained in a trial of the OX40 agonist ivuxolimab. The receptors here all came from an adult with an advanced solid tumor such as melanoma, head and neck, liver or kidney cancer.

The chain has TRBV27 and TRBJ2-5, with D possibly being TRBD2 (5 bases). The V end was cut by 2 bases, the J end by 5 bases, with 9 bases between. This CDR3 comprises 13 residues. The germline gives CDR1 MNHEY, CDR2 SMNVEV (reference sequence). CDR3 nucleotide sequence: TGTGCCAGCAGTTTAAGAGGGTTGGAGACCCAGTACTTC. Translation: CASSLRGLETQYF.

The rearrangement links TRBV6-7 to TRBJ1-1, with D unclear. TRBV6-7 has ORF status, its function being uncertain. V was pared by 7 bases and J by 0 bases, with 15 bases between. The CDR3 length is 15 residues. CDR3 in amino acids: CASTLKGYMNTEAFF. The CDR3, as DNA: TGTGCCAGCACTCTAAAGGGATATATGAACACTGAAGCTTTCTTT.

This chain uses TRBV18 with TRBJ1-5, with TRBD1 matching 7 bases. J gave up 3 bases and V 5 bases, and 13 bases lay outside the gene matches. The CDR3 totals 17 residues. Germline V gene data show CDR1 as KGHSH and CDR2 as LQKENI. The CDR3 is CASSSDFQDRVNQPQHF. The CDR3 bases are TGTGCCAGCTCATCAGACTTCCAAGACAGGGTCAATCAGCCCCAGCATTTT.

This clone was seen a handful of times. The chain recombines TRBV6-6 with TRBJ2-2, with no clear D. V was shortened by 5 bases and J by 6 bases, with 7 bases between the two germline ends. This CDR3 comprises 12 residues. The germline V gene encodes CDR1 MNHNY and CDR2 SVGAGI (reference sequence). Here the CDR3 DNA reads TGTGCCAGCAGTACCTCCGCCGGGGAGCTGTTTTTT. The encoded protein is CASSTSAGELFF.

The chain employs TRBV5-1 and TRBJ2-6, with D hard to call. Germline CDR1 and CDR2: SGHRS and YFSETQ. V shed 0 bases and J shed 2 bases, with 6 bases lying between them. This CDR3 is 15 amino acids long. The CDR3 sequence: CASSLGVAGANVLTF. In DNA form, the CDR3 reads TGCGCCAGCAGCTTGGGGGTGGCTGGGGCCAACGTCCTGACTTTC.

This chain joins TRBV6-1 and TRBJ2-2; no clear D gene. This CDR3 contains 14 residues. Germline loops: CDR1 MNHNS, CDR2 SASEGT. V lost 11 bases and J lost 0, with 13 bases in between. For the CDR3, the DNA is TGTGCCTCCTCGTGGCCGGCGAACACCGGGGAGCTGTTTTTT. It yields the protein CASSWPANTGELFF.

This clone appeared once. The DNA of the CDR3 is TGTGCCAGCAGTTCCGGGACCCCTACCCGGACGCAGTATTTT. Amino acids: CASSSGTPTRTQYF. The chain couples TRBV7-2 to TRBJ2-3; D may correspond to TRBD1 or TRBD2 (5 bases each). CDR1 is SGHTA and CDR2 is FQGNSA in the germline V gene. This CDR3 contains 14 residues. The germline V and J ends were trimmed by 6 bases and 9 bases, with 19 bases remaining between them.

The chain has TRBV5-4 and TRBJ1-2, with D possibly being TRBD1 (6 bases). CDR3 size: 15 residues. Per germline, CDR1 SGHNT and CDR2 YYREEE (reference sequence). The V end was cut by 4 bases, the J end by 2 bases, with 15 bases between. CDR3 bases: TGTGCCAGCAGCCTGGCGGGGGCAGGGAACTATGGCTACACCTTC. The encoded protein is CASSLAGAGNYGYTF. The whole variable domain, remainder taken from reference TRBV5-4 and TRBJ1-2, is ETGVTQSPTHLIKTRGQQVTLRCSSQSGHNTVSWYQQALGQGPQFIFQYYREEENGRGNFPPRFSGLQFPNYSSELNVNALELDDSALYLCASSLAGAGNYGYTFGSGTRLTVV.

This sequence joins TRBV10-1 and TRBJ2-7, with a weak D call TRBD2 (6 bases). Trimming left V 11 bases short and J 0 bases short, with 17 bases between. This CDR3 comprises 14 residues. Germline loops: CDR1 WNHNN, CDR2 SYGVQD (reference sequence). The CDR3 loop is CAGRGTPCSYEQYF. In DNA form, the CDR3 reads TGCGCCGGAAGAGGGACTCCTTGCTCCTACGAGCAGTACTTC.

V usage is TRBV10-3 and J usage is TRBJ1-5; tentatively, D is TRBD1 (5 bases). Germline-derived CDR1 and CDR2 are ENHRY and SYGVKD. The ends were cut back, 4 bases at V and 4 bases at J, with 11 bases in the middle. This CDR3 comprises 14 residues. CDR3 DNA sequence: TGTGCCATCAGTGGGCAGGGACGTAATCAGCCCCAGCATTTT. Its translation is CAISGQGRNQPQHF.

This chain joins TRBV6-5 and TRBJ1-2; 9 bases fit TRBD1. CDR3 size: 15 residues. The trim removed 0 bases at V and 8 bases at J, leaving 7 bases unmatched. Germline V gene sequence: CDR1 MNHEY, CDR2 SVGAGI. CDR3 region: CASSYSVGTGRGYTF. The CDR3 bases are TGTGCCAGCAGTTACTCGGTAGGGACAGGGCGAGGCTACACCTTC.

This clone was counted a few times. V usage is TRBV7-9 and J usage is TRBJ2-5; D unresolved. The CDR3 runs to 13 residues. Germline values: CDR1 SEHNR, CDR2 FQNEAQ (reference sequence). V shed 5 bases and J shed 4 bases, with 11 bases lying between them. CDR3: CASSTGRVETQYF. CDR3 sequence (DNA): TGTGCCAGCAGCACTGGACGGGTAGAGACCCAGTACTTC.

This sequence joins TRBV5-6 and TRBJ1-4; TRBD1 matches 8 bases. From germline, CDR1 is SGHDT and CDR2 YYEEEE. The V gene end was trimmed by 3 bases and the J gene end by 8 bases; junction bases not matched to a gene: 6. This CDR3 comprises 14 residues. CDR3 coding DNA: TGTGCCAGCAGCTACCGACAGGGGTGGGAAAAACTGTTTTTT. It yields the protein CASSYRQGWEKLFF.

The gene calls are TRBV18 and TRBJ1-4; the D is unclear. Between the trimmed V and J ends, which lost 2 bases and 8 bases, there was a span of 12 bases. Germline V CDR1 and CDR2: KGHSH, LQKENI. This CDR3 is 14 amino acids long. The CDR3 DNA is TGTGCCAGCTCACCATCGACCGCGGGAGAAAAACTGTTTTTT. Translated: CASSPSTAGEKLFF. Full variable domain (remainder filled in from reference TRBV18 and TRBJ1-4): NAGVMQNPRHLVRRRGQEARLRCSPMKGHSHVYWYRQLPEEGLKFMVYLQKENIIDESGMPKERFSAEFPKEGPSILRIQQVVRGDSAAYFCASSPSTAGEKLFFGSGTQLSVL.

This clone was counted once. The rearrangement links TRBV7-9 to TRBJ1-4; TRBD1 aligns across 8 bases. Germline CDR1 is SEHNR and CDR2 is FQNEAQ (reference sequence). The CDR3 has 13 residues. V was pared by 4 bases and J by 7 bases, with 2 bases of the junction left unmatched. This CDR3 reads CASSYDRGEKLFF. Here the CDR3 DNA reads TGTGCCAGCAGCTATGACAGGGGTGAAAAACTGTTTTTT.

The chain combines TRBV7-2 with TRBJ2-5; 7 positions match TRBD2. J was trimmed by 1 base and V by 1 base; bases with no gene match: 3. Germline CDR1 reads SGHTA; CDR2 reads FQGNSA. The CDR3 has 15 amino acids. CDR3 residues: CASSLGPSGQETQYF. The CDR3 DNA reads as TGTGCCAGCAGCTTAGGCCCTAGCGGCCAAGAGACCCAGTACTTC.

The J gene is TRBJ2-7, the V gene TRBV7-2; the match to TRBD2 covers 8 bases. Germline V lookup: CDR1 SGHTA, CDR2 FQGNSA. The CDR3 totals 16 residues. The junction had 18 bases not matched to a gene; V was cut back by 5 bases and J by 9 bases. CDR3 loop: CASSLTPGLAQVAQYF. In DNA, the CDR3 is TGTGCCAGCAGCCTAACTCCTGGACTAGCCCAGGTAGCGCAGTACTTC.

With regard to this clone: This sample includes further DNA sequences coding for the same CDR3. CDR3: CAWRQGSYTGELFF. The CDR3 DNA sequence: TGTGCCTGGAGACAGGGGTCCTACACCGGGGAGCTGTTTTTT. The V call is TRBV30, the J call TRBJ2-2; 7 bases match TRBD1. Germline loops: CDR1 GTSNPN, CDR2 SVGIG (reference sequence). CDR3 length: 14 amino acids. V shed 3 bases, J shed 3 bases, and the junction held 4 bases outside the gene matches.

Concerning this clone: The same CDR3 arises from other DNA sequences in this sample as well. The rearrangement uses TRBV9 and TRBJ2-7, with 9 bases fitting TRBD1. Germline V gene sequence: CDR1 SGDLS, CDR2 YYNGEE. Losses at the gene ends were 0 bases for V and 2 bases for J; bases not matched to a gene: 3. The CDR3 sequence is 15 residues long. As DNA, the CDR3 is TGTGCCAGCAGCGTAGATGGGACAGGGACCTACGAGCAGTACTTC. Amino acids: CASSVDGTGTYEQYF.

The V gene is TRBV6-5, the J gene TRBJ1-5, with D hard to call. This CDR3 is 14 amino acids long. Germline V gene lookup returns CDR1 MNHEY and CDR2 SVGAGI. V gave up 5 bases and J gave up 6 bases, with 14 bases separating them. CDR3 DNA sequence: TGTGCCAGCAGTCCCCGCGGGGTGGTTCAGCCCCAGCATTTT. Encoded protein: CASSPRGVVQPQHF.

This rearrangement joins TRBV6-5 to TRBJ2-5; D uncertain. This CDR3 contains 12 residues. Trimming took off 4 bases at V and 3 bases at J, with 6 bases between the two ends. Germline CDR1 and CDR2: MNHEY and SVGAGI. CDR3 loop: CASSSIEETQYF. In nucleotides, the CDR3 is TGTGCCAGCAGTTCCATAGAAGAGACCCAGTACTTC.

V is TRBV9 and J is TRBJ2-2; D is possibly TRBD2 (6 bases). This CDR3 is built from 19 residues. Germline V CDR1 and CDR2: SGDLS, YYNGEE. Trimming took off 2 bases at V and 0 bases at J, with 20 bases between the two ends. Written as DNA, the CDR3 is TGTGCCAGCAGCGTGCGGCCTATAGGGCGGGGAGCGAACACCGGGGAGCTGTTTTTT. As protein: CASSVRPIGRGANTGELFF. The entire variable domain, with the rest obtained from reference TRBV9 and TRBJ2-2, is as follows: DSGVTQTPKHLITATGQRVTLRCSPRSGDLSVYWYQQSLDQGLQFLIQYYNGEERAKGNILERFSAQQFPDLHSELNLSSLELGDSALYFCASSVRPIGRGANTGELFFGEGSRLTVL.

The chain uses TRBV18 and TRBJ1-3, with D hard to call. This CDR3 spans 15 amino acids. Germline V gene data show CDR1 as KGHSH and CDR2 as LQKENI. V gave up 9 bases and J gave up 0 bases, with 15 bases separating them. CDR3 sequence (DNA): TGTGCCAGTAGGGCGCCGGGCGCCTCTGGAAACACCATATATTTT. As protein: CASRAPGASGNTIYF.

This clone was seen just once. One end of the junction does not line up with germline, which may come from a read error. The chain links TRBV7-7 to TRBJ2-5, with a weak D call TRBD2 (6 bases). CDR1 and CDR2 from the germline V gene are SSHAT and FNYEAQ (reference sequence). This CDR3 is built from 14 residues. The CDR3 loop reads CASSLGGLGETQYF. CDR3 sequence (DNA): TGTGCTAGCAGCTTAGGAGGGCTCGGGGAGACCCAGTACTTC.

The gene calls are TRBV7-2 and TRBJ2-3; TRBD2 matches at 7 bases. Germline-derived CDR1 and CDR2 are SGHTA and FQGNSA. V lost 5 bases, J lost 0 bases, and 5 bases stayed unmatched. The CDR3 contains 15 residues. CDR3 DNA: TGTGCCAGCAGCCTTGGGGACTACAGCACAGATACGCAGTATTTT. This translates into CASSLGDYSTDTQYF. Full variable domain (missing parts from reference TRBV7-2 and TRBJ2-3): GAGVSQSPSNKVTEKGKDVELRCDPISGHTALYWYRQSLGQGLEFLIYFQGNSAPDKSGLPSDRFSAERTGGSVSTLTIQRTQQEDSAVYLCASSLGDYSTDTQYFGPGTRLTVL.

This clone was counted once. The V and J genes are TRBV29-1 and TRBJ2-2, with 8 bases fitting TRBD2. Germline CDR1 reads SQVTM; CDR2 reads ANQGSEA. The CDR3 is 13 amino acids. The V gene end was trimmed by 8 bases and the J gene end by 4 bases; junction bases not matched to a gene: 6. In DNA form, the CDR3 reads TGCAGCTTTGCGGGGGGTATCACCGGGGAGCTGTTTTTT. It codes for CSFAGGITGELFF.

This clone has only a few counts. This chain joins TRBV5-4 and TRBJ2-2, with D maybe TRBD1 (5 bases). Germline CDR1 is SGHNT and CDR2 is YYREEE (reference sequence). Trimming left V 2 bases short and J 6 bases short, with 8 bases between. This CDR3 has 13 residues. The CDR3, as DNA: TGTGCCAGCAGCTTTCAGGGTGCCGGGGAGCTGTTTTTT. Its protein product is CASSFQGAGELFF.